A single sample gave rise to the 10 T cell receptor beta chains below, sequenced in a study of T cell responses to AZD1222 COVID-19 vaccine. Method: immunoSEQ multiplex PCR; TCRdb's copy keeps in-frame clones and lacks some. The table includes over 150,000 clones, 75% to 95% detected once. The sequencing used peripheral blood, collected on day 0 of AZD1222 vaccination. These receptors originate from an adult in good health.

The rearrangement uses TRBV4-3 and TRBJ1-5; no firm D call. CDR3 length equals 15 residues. The V end was cut by 0 bases, the J end by 6 bases, with 12 bases between. From germline, CDR1 is LGHNA and CDR2 YSLEER. The CDR3 sequence: CASSQDLAGSQPQHF. Written as DNA, the CDR3 is TGCGCCAGCAGCCAAGATTTAGCGGGGAGTCAGCCCCAGCATTTT.

V usage is TRBV9 and J usage is TRBJ2-5; D gene unclear. The CDR3 loop spans 15 amino acids. V lost 2 bases and J 2 bases, leaving 13 bases between the germline ends. CDR1 and CDR2 from the germline V gene are SGDLS and YYNGEE. This chain's CDR3 is CASSVLSSRQETQYF. CDR3 in DNA: TGTGCCAGCAGCGTCCTCAGCTCTAGACAAGAGACCCAGTACTTC. Full variable domain (remainder filled in from reference TRBV9 and TRBJ2-5): DSGVTQTPKHLITATGQRVTLRCSPRSGDLSVYWYQQSLDQGLQFLIQYYNGEERAKGNILERFSAQQFPDLHSELNLSSLELGDSALYFCASSVLSSRQETQYFGPGTRLLVL.

As concerns this clone: This sample includes further DNA sequences coding for the same CDR3. The gene calls are TRBV6-5 and TRBJ1-1, with TRBD1 as a possible D gene (5 bases). V lost 2 bases, J lost 3 bases, and 7 bases lay in between. The CDR3 consists of 13 residues. Germline CDR1 is MNHEY and CDR2 is SVGAGI. CDR3 coding DNA: TGTGCCAGCAGTTACAGGGGAGACACTGAAGCTTTCTTT. Residues: CASSYRGDTEAFF.

The J gene is TRBJ1-3, the V gene TRBV5-8, with D unclear. Germline V gene sequence: CDR1 SGHTS, CDR2 YDEGEE. The V gene lost 2 bases and the J gene lost 6 bases, with 6 bases spanning the gap. CDR3 length equals 12 residues. Here the CDR3 DNA reads TGTGCCAGCAGCTTATTGCTAAACACCATATATTTT. Protein sequence: CASSLLLNTIYF.

This clone was seen a single time. The chain carries TRBV4-3 and TRBJ1-5; tentatively, D is TRBD1 (6 bases). V lost 0 bases and J 6 bases, leaving 15 bases between the germline ends. This CDR3 region has 16 residues. Per the germline V gene, CDR1 is LGHNA and CDR2 is YSLEER. CDR3 sequence reads: CASSQDRLQGGQPQHF. CDR3 DNA sequence: TGCGCCAGCAGCCAAGATAGATTACAGGGTGGTCAGCCCCAGCATTTT.

The chain is built from TRBV6-5 and TRBJ2-3; 8 nucleotides match TRBD1. This CDR3 region has 14 residues. The germline CDR1 and CDR2 sequences are MNHEY and SVGAGI. Trimming at V came to 9 bases and at J to 2 bases, leaving 7 bases not matched to a gene. CDR3 in DNA: TGTGCCAGTGGACAGGGAGCGAACACAGATACGCAGTATTTT. Translating gives CASGQGANTDTQYF.

The gene calls are TRBV6-2 or TRBV6-3 and TRBJ2-7, with 10 bases matching TRBD1. Looked up from germline, CDR1 is MNHEY and CDR2 is SVGEGT. The CDR3 extends over 14 amino acids. J was trimmed by 4 bases and V by 6 bases; bases with no gene match: 6. The CDR3 nucleotides are TGTGCCAGCAGCAGACAGGGGGCGAGGTACGAGCAGTACTTC. This codes for CASSRQGARYEQYF.

The CDR3 region has the DNA TGTGCCACCCAGGGACAGATGAATCAGCCCCAGCATTTT. This gives the protein CATQGQMNQPQHF. The chain joins TRBV24-1 to TRBJ1-5; 7 nucleotides align to TRBD1. Trimming took 9 bases from V and 4 from J; bases not matched to a gene: 5. The CDR3 totals 13 residues. CDR1 and CDR2 from the germline V gene are KGHDR and SFDVKD.

The chain links TRBV6-5 to TRBJ2-7; 11 bases fit TRBD1. V trimming: 6 bases; J trimming: 3 bases; junction bases outside the gene matches: 7. The CDR3 length is 15 residues. The germline V gene encodes CDR1 MNHEY and CDR2 SVGAGI. Here the CDR3 DNA reads TGTGCCAGCAGATCCGGGACAGGGGGAAACTACGAGCAGTACTTC. It translates to CASRSGTGGNYEQYF.

The gene calls are TRBV6-5 and TRBJ1-1; no firm D call. Trimming shortened V by 7 bases and J by 6 bases, and 12 bases separated the two germline ends. Germline loops: CDR1 MNHEY, CDR2 SVGAGI. The CDR3 has 12 residues. This chain's CDR3 is CASKPIGAEAFF. DNA for the CDR3: TGTGCCAGCAAGCCTATCGGTGCTGAAGCTTTCTTT.